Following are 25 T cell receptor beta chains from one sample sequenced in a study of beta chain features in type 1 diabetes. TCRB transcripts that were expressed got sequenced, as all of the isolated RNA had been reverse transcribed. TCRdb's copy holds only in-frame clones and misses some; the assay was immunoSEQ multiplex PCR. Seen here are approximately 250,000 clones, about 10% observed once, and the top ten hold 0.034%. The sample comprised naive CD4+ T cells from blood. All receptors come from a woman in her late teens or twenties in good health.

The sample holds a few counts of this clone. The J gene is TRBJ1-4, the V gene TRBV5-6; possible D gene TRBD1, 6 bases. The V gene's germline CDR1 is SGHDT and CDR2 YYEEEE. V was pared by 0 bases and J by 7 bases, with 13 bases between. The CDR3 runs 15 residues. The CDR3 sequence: CASSLEARGSEKLFF. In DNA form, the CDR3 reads TGTGCCAGCAGCTTGGAGGCCAGGGGTTCTGAAAAACTGTTTTTT.

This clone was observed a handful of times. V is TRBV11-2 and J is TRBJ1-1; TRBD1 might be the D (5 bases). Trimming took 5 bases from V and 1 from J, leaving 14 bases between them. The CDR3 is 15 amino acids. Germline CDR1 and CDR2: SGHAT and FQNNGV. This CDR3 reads CASSPQRGGNTEAFF. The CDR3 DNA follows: TGTGCCAGCAGCCCCCAGAGGGGAGGGAACACTGAAGCTTTCTTT.

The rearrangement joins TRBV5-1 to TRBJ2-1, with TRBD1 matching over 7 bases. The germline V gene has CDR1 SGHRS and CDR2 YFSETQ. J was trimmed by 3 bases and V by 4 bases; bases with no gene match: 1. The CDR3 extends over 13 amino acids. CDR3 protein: CASSRDSYNEQFF. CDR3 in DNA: TGCGCCAGCAGCCGGGACAGCTACAATGAGCAGTTCTTC. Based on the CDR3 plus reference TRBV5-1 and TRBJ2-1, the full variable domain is KAGVTQTPRYLIKTRGQQVTLSCSPISGHRSVSWYQQTPGQGLQFLFEYFSETQRNKGNFPGRFSGRQFSNSRSEMNVSTLELGDSALYLCASSRDSYNEQFFGPGTRLTVL.

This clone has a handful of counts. CDR3 nucleotide sequence: TGTGCCTGCACGACAGGGGGCGGAGTTGGGCAGTACTTC. Translating it yields CACTTGGGVGQYF. The rearrangement links TRBV30 to TRBJ2-7, with 10 bases matching TRBD1. This CDR3 contains 13 residues. Germline V gene sequence: CDR1 GTSNPN, CDR2 SVGIG (reference sequence). Unmatched junction bases numbered 11, after V lost 6 bases and J lost 9 bases.

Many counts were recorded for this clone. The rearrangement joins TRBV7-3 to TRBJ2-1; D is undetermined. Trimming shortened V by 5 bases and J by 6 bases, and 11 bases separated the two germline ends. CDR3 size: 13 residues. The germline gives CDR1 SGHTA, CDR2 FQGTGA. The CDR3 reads CASSIDQVNEQFF. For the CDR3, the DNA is TGTGCCAGCAGCATAGACCAGGTCAATGAGCAGTTCTTC.

The CDR3 here is CASSYQGYNEQFF. CDR3 nucleotides: TGTGCCAGCAGTTACCAGGGGTACAATGAGCAGTTCTTC. The chain carries TRBV6-5 and TRBJ2-1, with a weak D call TRBD1 (6 bases). The germline V and J ends were trimmed by 2 bases and 4 bases, with 6 bases remaining between them. CDR1 is MNHEY, CDR2 SVGAGI, per germline. CDR3 length: 13 residues.

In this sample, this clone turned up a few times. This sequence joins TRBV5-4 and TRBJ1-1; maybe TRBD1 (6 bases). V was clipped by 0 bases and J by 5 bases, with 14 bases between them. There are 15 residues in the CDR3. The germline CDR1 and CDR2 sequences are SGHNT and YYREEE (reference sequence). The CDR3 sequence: CASSLEARQGTEAFF. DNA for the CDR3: TGTGCCAGCAGCTTGGAAGCGCGCCAGGGGACTGAAGCTTTCTTT.

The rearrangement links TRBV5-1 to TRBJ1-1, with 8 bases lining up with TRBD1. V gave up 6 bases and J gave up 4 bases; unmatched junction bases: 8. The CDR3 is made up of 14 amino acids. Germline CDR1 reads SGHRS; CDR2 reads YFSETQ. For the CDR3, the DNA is TGCGCCAGCACCTTACTGGACAGGGCCACTGAAGCTTTCTTT. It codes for CASTLLDRATEAFF.

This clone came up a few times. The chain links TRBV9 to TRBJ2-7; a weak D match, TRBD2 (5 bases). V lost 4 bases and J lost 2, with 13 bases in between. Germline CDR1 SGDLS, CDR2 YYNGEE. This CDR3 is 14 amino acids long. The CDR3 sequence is CASSPGRRTYEQYF. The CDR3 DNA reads TGTGCCAGCAGCCCAGGACGGAGGACCTACGAGCAGTACTTC.

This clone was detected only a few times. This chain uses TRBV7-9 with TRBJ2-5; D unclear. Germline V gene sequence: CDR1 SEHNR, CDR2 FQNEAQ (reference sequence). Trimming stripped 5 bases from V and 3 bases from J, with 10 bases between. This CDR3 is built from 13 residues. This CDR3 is CASSIRDKETQYF. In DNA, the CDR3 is TGTGCCAGCAGCATACGAGATAAAGAGACCCAGTACTTC.

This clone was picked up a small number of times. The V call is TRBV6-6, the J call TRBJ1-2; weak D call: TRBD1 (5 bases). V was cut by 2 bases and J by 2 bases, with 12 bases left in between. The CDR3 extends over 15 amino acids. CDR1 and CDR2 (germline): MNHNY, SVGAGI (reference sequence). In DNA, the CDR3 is TGTGCCAGCAGTTACGTCGGAGGGGCCAACTATGGCTACACCTTC. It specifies CASSYVGGANYGYTF.

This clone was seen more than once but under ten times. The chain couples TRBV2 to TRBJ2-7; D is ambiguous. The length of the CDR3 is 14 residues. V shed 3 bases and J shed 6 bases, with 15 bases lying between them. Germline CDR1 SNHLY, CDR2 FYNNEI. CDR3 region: CASSDTVEPVEQYF. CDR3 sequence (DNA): TGTGCCAGCAGTGACACAGTGGAACCTGTCGAGCAGTACTTC.

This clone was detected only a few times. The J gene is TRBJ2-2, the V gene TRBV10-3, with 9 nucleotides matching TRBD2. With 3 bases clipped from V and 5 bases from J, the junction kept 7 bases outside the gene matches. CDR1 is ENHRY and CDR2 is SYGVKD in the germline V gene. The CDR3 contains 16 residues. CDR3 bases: TGTGCCATCAGTGATTGGAAGCGGGAGGTTACCGGGGAGCTGTTTTTT. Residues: CAISDWKREVTGELFF.

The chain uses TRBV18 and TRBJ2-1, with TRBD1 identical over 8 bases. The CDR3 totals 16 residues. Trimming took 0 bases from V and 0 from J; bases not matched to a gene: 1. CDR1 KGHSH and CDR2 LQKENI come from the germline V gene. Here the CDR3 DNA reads TGTGCCAGCTCACCACCGGGACAGGCCTCCTACAATGAGCAGTTCTTC. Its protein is CASSPPGQASYNEQFF.

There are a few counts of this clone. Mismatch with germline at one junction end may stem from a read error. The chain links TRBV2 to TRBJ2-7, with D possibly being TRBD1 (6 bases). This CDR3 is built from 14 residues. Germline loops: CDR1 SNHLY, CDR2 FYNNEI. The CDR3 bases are TGTGCCAGCAGGGAAGGACAGTTCAGCTACGAGCAGTACTTC. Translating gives CASREGQFSYEQYF.

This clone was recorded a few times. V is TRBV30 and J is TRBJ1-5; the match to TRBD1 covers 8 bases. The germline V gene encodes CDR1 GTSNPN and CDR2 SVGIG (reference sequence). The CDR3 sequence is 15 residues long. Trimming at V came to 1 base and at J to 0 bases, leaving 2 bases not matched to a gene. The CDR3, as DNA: TGTGCCTGGAGTGCCGACAGGGGTAGCAATCAGCCCCAGCATTTT. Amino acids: CAWSADRGSNQPQHF.

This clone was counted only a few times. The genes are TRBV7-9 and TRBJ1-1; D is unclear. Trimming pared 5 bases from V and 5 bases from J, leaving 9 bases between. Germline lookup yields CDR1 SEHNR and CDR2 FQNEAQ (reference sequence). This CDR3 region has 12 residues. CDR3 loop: CASSAQPTEAFF. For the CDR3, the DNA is TGTGCCAGCAGCGCACAGCCTACTGAAGCTTTCTTT.

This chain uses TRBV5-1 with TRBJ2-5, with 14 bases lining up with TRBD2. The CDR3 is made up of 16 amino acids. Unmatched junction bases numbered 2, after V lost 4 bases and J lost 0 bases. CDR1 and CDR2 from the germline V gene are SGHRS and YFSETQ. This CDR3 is CASSLGLAGDQETQYF. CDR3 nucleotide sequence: TGCGCCAGCAGCCTGGGACTAGCGGGGGACCAAGAGACCCAGTACTTC. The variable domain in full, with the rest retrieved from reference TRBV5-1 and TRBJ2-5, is KAGVTQTPRYLIKTRGQQVTLSCSPISGHRSVSWYQQTPGQGLQFLFEYFSETQRNKGNFPGRFSGRQFSNSRSEMNVSTLELGDSALYLCASSLGLAGDQETQYFGPGTRLLVL.

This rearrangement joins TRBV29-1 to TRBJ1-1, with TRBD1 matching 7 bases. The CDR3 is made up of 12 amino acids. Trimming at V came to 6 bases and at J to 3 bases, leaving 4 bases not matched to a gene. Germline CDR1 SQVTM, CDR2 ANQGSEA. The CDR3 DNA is TGCAGCGTCTACAGGGGTTACACTGAAGCTTTCTTT. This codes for CSVYRGYTEAFF.

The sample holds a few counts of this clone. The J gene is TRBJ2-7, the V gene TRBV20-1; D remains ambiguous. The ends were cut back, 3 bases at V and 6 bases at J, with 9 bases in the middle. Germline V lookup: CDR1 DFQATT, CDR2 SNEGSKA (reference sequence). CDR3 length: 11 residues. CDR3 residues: CSASRTGEQYF. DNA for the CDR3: TGCAGTGCTAGTCGCACCGGCGAGCAGTACTTC.

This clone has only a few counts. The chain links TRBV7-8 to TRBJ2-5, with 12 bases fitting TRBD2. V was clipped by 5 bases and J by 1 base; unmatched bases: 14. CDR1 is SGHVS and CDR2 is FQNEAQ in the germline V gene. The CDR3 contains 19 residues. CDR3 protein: CASSPALPGLAGFQETQYF. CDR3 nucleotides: TGTGCCAGCAGCCCAGCTCTACCGGGACTAGCGGGCTTCCAAGAGACCCAGTACTTC.

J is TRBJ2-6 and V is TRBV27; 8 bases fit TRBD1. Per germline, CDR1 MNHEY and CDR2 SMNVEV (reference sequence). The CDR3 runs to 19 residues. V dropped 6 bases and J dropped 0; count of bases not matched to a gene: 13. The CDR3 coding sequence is TGTGCCAGCAGACCCATGACGGGACAGGCATTCTCTGGGGCCAACGTCCTGACTTTC. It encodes CASRPMTGQAFSGANVLTF. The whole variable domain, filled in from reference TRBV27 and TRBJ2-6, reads EAQVTQNPRYLITVTGKKLTVTCSQNMNHEYMSWYRQDPGLGLRQIYYSMNVEVTDKGDVPEGYKVSRKEKRNFPLILESPSPNQTSLYFCASRPMTGQAFSGANVLTFGAGSRLTVL.

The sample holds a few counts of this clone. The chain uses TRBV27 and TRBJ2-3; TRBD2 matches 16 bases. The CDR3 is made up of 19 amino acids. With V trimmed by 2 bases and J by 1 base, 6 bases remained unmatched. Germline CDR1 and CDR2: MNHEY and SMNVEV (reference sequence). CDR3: CASSLLGLAGGPGTDTQYF. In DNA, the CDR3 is TGTGCCAGCAGTTTACTGGGACTAGCGGGGGGGCCTGGCACAGATACGCAGTATTTT.

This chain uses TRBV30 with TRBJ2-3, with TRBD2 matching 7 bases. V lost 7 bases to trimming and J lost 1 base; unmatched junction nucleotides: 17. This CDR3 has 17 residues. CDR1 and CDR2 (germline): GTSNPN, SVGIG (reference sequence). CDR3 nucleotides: TGTGCCTCCGCGAGAGCGGGGCTACGGAGGGGCACAGATACGCAGTATTTT. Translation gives CASARAGLRRGTDTQYF.

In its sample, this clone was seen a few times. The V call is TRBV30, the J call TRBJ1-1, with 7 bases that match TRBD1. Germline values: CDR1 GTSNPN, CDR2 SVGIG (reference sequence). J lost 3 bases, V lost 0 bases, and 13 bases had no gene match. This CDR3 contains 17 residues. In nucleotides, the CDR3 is TGTGCCTGGAGTGTATCCCAGGGGGGAGGTAAAGACACTGAAGCTTTCTTT. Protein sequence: CAWSVSQGGGKDTEAFF.